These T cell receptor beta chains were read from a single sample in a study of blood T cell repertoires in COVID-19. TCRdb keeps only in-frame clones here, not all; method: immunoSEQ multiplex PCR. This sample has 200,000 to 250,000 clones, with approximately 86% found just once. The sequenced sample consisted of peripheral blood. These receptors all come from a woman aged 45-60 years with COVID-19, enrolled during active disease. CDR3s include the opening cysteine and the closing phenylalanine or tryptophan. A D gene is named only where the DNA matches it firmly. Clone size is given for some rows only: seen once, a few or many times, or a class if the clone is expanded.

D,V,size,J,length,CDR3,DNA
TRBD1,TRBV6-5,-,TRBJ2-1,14,CASNRGLAYNEQFF,TGTGCCAGTAACAGGGGGCTCGCCTACAATGAGCAGTTCTTC
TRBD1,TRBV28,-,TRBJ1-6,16,CASSPYRTGYNSPLHF,TGTGCCAGCAGTCCCTATAGGACAGGCTATAATTCACCCCTCCACTTT
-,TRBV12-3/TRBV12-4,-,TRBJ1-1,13,CASSYLGVTEAFF,TGTGCCAGCAGTTACCTAGGGGTGACTGAAGCTTTCTTT
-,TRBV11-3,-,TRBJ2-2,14,CASSLVRGSGELFF,TGTGCCAGCAGCTTAGTAAGGGGGTCCGGGGAGCTGTTTTTT
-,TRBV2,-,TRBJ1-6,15,CASSPTGITNSPLHF,TGTGCCAGCAGCCCTACAGGAATTACAAATTCACCCCTCCACTTT
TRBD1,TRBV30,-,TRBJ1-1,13,CAWSVGTGVEAFF,TGTGCCTGGAGTGTAGGGACAGGAGTTGAAGCTTTCTTT
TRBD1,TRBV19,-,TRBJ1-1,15,CASKIYTGGITEAFF,TGTGCCAGCAAGATCTATACAGGGGGCATAACTGAAGCTTTCTTT
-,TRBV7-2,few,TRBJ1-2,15,CASSLAPGEGYGYTF,TGTGCCAGCAGCTTAGCCCCAGGGGAGGGCTATGGCTACACCTTC
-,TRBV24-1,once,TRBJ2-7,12,CATQGDSYEQYF,TGTGCCACCCAGGGCGACTCCTACGAGCAGTACTTC
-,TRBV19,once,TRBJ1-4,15,CASSMRTALNEKLFF,TGTGCCAGTAGTATGAGGACAGCACTAAACGAAAAACTGTTTTTT
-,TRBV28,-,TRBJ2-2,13,CASMRTNTGELFF,TGTGCCAGCATGCGAACGAACACCGGGGAGCTGTTTTTT
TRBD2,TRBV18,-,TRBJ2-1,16,CASSPPGLAAYNEQFF,TGTGCCAGCTCACCACCGGGACTAGCGGCGTACAATGAGCAGTTCTTC
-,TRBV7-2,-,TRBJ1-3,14,CASSLRQGRNTIYF,TGTGCCAGCAGCTTAAGGCAGGGTCGAAACACCATATATTTT
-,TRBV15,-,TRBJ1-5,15,CATSRAAYSNQPQHF,TGTGCCACCAGCAGAGCAGCGTATAGCAATCAGCCCCAGCATTTT
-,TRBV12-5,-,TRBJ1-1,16,CASGFLTGTTTTEAFF,TGTGCTAGTGGATTTCTGACAGGTACCACCACCACTGAAGCTTTCTTT
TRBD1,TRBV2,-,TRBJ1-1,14,CASQTGGMNTEAFF,TGTGCCAGCCAGACAGGGGGGATGAACACTGAAGCTTTCTTT
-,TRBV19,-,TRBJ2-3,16,CASTPDLGGAGDTQYF,TGTGCCAGTACCCCAGATTTAGGGGGGGCAGGAGATACGCAGTATTTT
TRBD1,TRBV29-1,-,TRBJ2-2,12,CSVLQGTGELFF,TGCAGCGTCCTACAGGGGACCGGGGAGCTGTTTTTT
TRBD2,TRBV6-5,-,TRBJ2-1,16,CASSSRLAGHYNEQFF,TGTGCCAGCAGTTCCCGACTAGCGGGCCACTACAATGAGCAGTTCTTC
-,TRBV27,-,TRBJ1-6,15,CASSYLSGDRKNLHF,TGTGCCAGCAGTTACCTCTCCGGAGACAGAAAAAATCTCCACTTT
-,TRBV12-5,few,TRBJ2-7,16,CASGSSRLTGAYEQYF,TGTGCTAGTGGCTCATCAAGGTTGACCGGGGCCTACGAGCAGTACTTC
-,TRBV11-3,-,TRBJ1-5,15,CASSKDGQTNQPQHF,TGTGCCAGCAGCAAAGACGGACAAACGAATCAGCCCCAGCATTTT
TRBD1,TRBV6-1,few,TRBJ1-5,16,CASSDRRTGSNQPQHF,TGTGCCAGCAGTGATCGGCGGACAGGGAGCAATCAGCCCCAGCATTTT
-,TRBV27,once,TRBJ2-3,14,CASSSGLTMDTQYF,TGTGCCAGCAGTTCCGGTCTAACCATGGATACGCAGTATTTT
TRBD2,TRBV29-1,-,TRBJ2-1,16,CSVRKPTSGATNEQFF,TGCAGCGTCCGTAAACCAACTAGCGGGGCTACCAATGAGCAGTTCTTC
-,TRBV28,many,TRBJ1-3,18,CASSLDRSFSDQGNTIYF,TGTGCCAGCAGTTTGGACAGATCGTTTTCGGATCAGGGAAACACCATATATTTT
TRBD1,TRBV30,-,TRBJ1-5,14,CAWSGTGGNQPQHF,TGTGCCTGGAGTGGGACAGGGGGAAATCAGCCCCAGCATTTT
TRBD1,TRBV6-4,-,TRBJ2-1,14,CASSDRDRDNEQFF,TGTGCCAGCAGTGATAGGGACAGAGACAATGAGCAGTTCTTC
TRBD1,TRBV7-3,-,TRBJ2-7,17,CASSPKSGGQGLYEQYF,TGTGCCAGCAGCCCTAAAAGTGGGGGACAGGGGCTGTACGAGCAGTACTTC
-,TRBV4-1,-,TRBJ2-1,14,CASSPGSGTLEQFF,TGCGCCAGCAGCCCAGGCTCCGGGACACTAGAGCAGTTCTTC
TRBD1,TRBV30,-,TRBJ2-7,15,CAWRGGTGSFGEQYF,TGTGCCTGGAGAGGAGGGACAGGGTCCTTTGGTGAGCAGTACTTC
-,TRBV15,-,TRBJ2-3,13,CATSREIELPKYF,TGTGCCACCAGCAGAGAAATCGAACTACCAAAGTATTTT